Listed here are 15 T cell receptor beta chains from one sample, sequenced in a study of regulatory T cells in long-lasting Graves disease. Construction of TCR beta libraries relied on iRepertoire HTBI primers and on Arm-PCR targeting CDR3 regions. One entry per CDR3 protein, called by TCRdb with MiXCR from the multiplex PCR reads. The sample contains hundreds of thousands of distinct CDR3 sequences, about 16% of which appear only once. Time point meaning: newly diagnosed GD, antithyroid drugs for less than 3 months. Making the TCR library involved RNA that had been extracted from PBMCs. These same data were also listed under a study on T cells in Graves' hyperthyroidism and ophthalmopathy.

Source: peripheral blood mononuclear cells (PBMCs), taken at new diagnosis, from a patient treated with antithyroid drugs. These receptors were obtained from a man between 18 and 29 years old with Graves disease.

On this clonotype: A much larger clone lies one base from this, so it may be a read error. CDR3 DNA sequence: TGCAGTGCGAAGACTAGCGGGAGGGCCCAAAGCACAGATGCGCAGTATTTT. It yields the protein CSAKTSGRAQSTDAQYF. J is TRBJ2-3 and V is TRBV20-1; 14 bases are a match to TRBD2. The CDR3 totals 17 residues. Germline V gene lookup returns CDR1 DFQATT and CDR2 SNEGSKA (reference sequence).

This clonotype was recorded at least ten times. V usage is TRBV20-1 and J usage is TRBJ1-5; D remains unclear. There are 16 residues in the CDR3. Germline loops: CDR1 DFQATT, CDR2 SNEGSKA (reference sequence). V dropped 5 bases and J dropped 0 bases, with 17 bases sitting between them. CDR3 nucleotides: TGCAGTGCTCCACTTCGGGAAGTGGATAGCAATCAGCCCCAGCATTTT. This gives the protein CSAPLREVDSNQPQHF.

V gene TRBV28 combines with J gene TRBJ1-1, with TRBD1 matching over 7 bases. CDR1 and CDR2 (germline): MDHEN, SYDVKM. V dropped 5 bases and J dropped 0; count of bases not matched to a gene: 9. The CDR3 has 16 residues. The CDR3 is CASSRVSGGMNTEAFF. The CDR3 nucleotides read TGTGCCAGCAGTCGGGTGTCAGGGGGGATGAACACTGAAGCTTTCTTT.

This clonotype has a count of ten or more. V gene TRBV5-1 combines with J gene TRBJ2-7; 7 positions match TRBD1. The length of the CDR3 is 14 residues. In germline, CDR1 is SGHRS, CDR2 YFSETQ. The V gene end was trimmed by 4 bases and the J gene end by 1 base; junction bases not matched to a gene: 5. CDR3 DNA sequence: TGCGCCAGCAGCCGCGAGGGACAGTCCTACGAGCAGTACTTC. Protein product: CASSREGQSYEQYF.

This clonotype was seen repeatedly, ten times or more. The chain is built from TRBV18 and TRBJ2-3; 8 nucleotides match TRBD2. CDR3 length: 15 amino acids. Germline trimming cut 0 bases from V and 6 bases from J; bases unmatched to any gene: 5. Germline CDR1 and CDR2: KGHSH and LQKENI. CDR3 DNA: TGTGCCAGCTCACCACCTCCGGGAGGGGCGGATACGCAGTATTTT. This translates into CASSPPPGGADTQYF.

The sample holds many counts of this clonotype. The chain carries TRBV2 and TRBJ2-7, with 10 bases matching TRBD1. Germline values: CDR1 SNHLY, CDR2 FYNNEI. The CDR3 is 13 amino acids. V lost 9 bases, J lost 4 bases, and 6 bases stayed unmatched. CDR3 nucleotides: TGTGCCAGGAGGGGGACAGGGGAATACGAGCAGTACTTC. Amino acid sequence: CARRGTGEYEQYF.

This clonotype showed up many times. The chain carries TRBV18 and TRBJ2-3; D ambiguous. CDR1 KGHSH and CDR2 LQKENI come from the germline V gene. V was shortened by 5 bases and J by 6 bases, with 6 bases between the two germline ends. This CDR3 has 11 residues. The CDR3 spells CASSTRDTQYF. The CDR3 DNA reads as TGTGCCAGCTCAACGAGGGATACGCAGTATTTT.

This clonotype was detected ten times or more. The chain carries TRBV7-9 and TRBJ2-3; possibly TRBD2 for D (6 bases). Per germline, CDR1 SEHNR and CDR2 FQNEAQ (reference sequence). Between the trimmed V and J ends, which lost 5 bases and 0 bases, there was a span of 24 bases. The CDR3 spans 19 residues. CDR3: CASSLTIAERHTSTDTQYF. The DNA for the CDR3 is TGTGCCAGCAGCCTAACCATAGCGGAACGTCATACTAGCACAGATACGCAGTATTTT.

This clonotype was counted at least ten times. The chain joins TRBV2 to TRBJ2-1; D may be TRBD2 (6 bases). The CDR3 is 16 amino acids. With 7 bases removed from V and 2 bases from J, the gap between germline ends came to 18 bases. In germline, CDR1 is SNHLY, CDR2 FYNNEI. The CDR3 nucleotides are TGTGCCAGCACCCCCGGGTTGACGGGGGCCTACAATGAGCAGTTCTTC. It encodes CASTPGLTGAYNEQFF.

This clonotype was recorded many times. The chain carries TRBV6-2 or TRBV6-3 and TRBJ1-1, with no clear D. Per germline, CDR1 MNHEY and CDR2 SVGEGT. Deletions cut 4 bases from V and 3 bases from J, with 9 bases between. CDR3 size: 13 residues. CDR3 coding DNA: TGTGCCAGCAGTTCCTGGAGGGACACTGAAGCTTTCTTT. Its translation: CASSSWRDTEAFF.

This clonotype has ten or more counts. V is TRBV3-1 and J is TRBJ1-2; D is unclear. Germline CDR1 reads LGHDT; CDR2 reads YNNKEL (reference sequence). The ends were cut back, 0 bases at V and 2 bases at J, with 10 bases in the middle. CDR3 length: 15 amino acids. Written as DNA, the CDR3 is TGTGCCAGCAGCCAAGATGTGGCAGCCAACTATGGCTACACCTTC. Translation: CASSQDVAANYGYTF.

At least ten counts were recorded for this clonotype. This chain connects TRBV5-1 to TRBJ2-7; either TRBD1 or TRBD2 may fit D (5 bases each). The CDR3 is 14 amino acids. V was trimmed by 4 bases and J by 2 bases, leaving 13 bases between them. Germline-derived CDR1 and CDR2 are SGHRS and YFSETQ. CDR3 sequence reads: CASSNYGTAYEQYF. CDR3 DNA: TGCGCCAGCAGCAACTACGGGACCGCCTACGAGCAGTACTTC.

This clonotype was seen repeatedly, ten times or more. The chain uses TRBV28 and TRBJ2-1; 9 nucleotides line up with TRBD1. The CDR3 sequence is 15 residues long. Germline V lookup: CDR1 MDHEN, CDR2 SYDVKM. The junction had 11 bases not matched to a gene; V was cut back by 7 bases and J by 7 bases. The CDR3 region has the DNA TGTGCCAGCAAACTGACAGGGGGGACTTGGAATGAGCAGTTCTTC. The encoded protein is CASKLTGGTWNEQFF. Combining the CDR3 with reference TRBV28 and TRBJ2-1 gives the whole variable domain DVKVTQSSRYLVKRTGEKVFLECVQDMDHENMFWYRQDPGLGLRLIYFSYDVKMKEKGDIPEGYSVSREKKERFSLILESASTNQTSMYLCASKLTGGTWNEQFFGPGTRLTVL.

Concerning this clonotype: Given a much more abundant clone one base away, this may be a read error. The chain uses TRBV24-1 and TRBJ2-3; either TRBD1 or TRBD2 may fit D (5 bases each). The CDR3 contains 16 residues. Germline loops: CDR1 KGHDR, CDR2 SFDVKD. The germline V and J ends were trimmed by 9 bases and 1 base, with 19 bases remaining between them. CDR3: CATGGRGPVGTDTQYF. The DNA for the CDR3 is TGTGCCACCGGGGGACGGGGACCCGTTGGCACAGATACGCAGTATTTT.

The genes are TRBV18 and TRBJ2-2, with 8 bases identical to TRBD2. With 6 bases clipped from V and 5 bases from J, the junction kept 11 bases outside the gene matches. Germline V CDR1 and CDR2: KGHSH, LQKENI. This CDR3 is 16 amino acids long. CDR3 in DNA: TGTGCCAGCTCGCCCTTTAGCGGGGCCTCGACCGGGGAGCTGTTTTTT. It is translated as CASSPFSGASTGELFF.